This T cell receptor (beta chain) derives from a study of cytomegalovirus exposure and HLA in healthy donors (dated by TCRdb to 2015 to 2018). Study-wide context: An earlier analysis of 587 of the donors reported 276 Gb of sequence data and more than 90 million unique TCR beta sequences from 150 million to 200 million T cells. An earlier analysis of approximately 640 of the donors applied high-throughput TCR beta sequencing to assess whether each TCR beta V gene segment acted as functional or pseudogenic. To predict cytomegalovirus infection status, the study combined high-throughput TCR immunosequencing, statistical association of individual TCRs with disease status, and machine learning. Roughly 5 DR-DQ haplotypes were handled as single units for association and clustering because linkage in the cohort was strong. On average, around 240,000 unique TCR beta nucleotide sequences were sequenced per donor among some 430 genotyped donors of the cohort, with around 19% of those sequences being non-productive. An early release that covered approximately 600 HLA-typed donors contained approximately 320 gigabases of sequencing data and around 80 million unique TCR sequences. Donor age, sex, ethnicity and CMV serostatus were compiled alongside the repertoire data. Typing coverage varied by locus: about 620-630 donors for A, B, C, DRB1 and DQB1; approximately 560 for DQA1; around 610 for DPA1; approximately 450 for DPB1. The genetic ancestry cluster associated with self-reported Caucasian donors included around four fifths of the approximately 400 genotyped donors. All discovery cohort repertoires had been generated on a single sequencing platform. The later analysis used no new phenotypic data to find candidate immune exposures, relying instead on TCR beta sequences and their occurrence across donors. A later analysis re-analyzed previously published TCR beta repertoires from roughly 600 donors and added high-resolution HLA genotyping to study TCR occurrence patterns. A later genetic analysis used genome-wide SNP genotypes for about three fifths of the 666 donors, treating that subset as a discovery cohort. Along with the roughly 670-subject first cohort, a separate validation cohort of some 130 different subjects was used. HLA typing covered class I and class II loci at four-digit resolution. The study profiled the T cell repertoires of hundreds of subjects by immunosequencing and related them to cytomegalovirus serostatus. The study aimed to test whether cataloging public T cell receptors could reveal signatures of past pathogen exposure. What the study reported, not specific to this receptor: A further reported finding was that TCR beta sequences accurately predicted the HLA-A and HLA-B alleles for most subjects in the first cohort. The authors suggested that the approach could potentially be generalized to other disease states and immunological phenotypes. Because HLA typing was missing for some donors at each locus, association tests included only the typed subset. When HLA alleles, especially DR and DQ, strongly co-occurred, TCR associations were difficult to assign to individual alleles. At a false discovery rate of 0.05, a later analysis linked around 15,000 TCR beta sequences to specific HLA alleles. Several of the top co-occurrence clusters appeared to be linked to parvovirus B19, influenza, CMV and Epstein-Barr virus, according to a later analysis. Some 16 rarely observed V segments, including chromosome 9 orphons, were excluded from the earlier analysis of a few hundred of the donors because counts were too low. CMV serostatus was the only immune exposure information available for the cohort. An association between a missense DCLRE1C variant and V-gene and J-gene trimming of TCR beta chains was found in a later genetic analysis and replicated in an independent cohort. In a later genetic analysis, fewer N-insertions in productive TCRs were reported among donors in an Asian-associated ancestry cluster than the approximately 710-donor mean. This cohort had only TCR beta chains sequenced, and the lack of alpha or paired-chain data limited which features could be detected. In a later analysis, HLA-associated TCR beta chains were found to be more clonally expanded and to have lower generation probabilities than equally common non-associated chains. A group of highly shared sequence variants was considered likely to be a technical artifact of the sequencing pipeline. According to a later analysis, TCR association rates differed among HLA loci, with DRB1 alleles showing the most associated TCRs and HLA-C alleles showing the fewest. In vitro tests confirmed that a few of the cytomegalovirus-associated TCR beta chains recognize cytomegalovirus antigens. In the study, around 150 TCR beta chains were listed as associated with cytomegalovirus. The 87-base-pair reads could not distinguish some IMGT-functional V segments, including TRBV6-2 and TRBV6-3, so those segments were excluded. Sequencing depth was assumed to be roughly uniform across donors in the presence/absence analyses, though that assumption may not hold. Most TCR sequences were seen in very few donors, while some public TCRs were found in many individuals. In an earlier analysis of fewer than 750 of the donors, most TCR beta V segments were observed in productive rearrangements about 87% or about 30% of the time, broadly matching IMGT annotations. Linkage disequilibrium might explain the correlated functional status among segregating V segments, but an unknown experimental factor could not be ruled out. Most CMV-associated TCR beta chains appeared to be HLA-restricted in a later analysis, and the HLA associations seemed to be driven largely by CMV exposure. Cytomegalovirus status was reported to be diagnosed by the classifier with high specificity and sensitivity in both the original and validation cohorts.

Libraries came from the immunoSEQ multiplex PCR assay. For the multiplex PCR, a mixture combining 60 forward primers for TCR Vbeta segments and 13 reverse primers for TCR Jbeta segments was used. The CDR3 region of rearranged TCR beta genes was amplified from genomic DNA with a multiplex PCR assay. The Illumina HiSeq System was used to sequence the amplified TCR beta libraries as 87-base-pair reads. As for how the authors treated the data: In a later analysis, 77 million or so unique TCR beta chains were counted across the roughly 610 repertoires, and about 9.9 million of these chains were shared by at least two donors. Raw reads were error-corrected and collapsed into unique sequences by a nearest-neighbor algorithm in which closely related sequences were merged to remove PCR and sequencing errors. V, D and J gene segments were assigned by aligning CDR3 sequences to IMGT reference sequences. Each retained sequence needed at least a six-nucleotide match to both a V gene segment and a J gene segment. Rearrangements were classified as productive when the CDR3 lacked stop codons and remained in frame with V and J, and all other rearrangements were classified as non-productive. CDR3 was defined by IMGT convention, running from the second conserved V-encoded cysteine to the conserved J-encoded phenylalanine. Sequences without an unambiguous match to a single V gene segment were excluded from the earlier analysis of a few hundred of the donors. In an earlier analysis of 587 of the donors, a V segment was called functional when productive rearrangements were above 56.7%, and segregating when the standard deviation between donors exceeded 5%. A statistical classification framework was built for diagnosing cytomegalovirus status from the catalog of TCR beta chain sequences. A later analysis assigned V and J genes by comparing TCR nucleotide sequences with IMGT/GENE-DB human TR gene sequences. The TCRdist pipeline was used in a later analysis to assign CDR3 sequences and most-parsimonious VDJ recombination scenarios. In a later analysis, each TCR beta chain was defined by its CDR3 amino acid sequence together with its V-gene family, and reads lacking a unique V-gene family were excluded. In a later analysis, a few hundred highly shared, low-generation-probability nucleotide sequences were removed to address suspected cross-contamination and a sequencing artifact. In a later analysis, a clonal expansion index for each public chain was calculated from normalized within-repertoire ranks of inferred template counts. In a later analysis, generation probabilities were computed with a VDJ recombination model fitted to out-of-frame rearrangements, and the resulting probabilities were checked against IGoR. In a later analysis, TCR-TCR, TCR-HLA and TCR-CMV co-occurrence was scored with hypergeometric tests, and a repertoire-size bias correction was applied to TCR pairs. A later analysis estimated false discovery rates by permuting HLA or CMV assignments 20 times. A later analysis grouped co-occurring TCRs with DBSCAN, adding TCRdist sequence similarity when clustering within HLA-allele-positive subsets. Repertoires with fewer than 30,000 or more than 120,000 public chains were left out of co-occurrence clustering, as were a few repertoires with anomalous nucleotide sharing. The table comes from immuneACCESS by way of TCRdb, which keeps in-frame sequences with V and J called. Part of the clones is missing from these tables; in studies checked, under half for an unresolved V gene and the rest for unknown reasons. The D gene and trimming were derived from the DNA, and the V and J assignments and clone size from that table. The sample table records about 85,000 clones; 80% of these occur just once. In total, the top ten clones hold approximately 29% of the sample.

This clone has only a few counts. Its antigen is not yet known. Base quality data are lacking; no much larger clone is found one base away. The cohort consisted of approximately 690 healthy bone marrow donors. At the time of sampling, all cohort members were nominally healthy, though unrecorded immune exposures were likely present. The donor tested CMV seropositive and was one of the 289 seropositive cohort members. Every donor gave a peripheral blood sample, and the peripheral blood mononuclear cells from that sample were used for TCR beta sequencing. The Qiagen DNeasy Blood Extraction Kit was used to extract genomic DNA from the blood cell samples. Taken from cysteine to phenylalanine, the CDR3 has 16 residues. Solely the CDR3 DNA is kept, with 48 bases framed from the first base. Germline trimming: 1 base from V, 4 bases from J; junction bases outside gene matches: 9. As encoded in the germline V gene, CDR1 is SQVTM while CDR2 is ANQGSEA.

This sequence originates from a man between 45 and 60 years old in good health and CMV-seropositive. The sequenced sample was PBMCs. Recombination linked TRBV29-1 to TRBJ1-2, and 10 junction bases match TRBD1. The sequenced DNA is TGCAGCGTTGAAGCCCAAGGGACAGGGGTCGGCTATGGCTACACCTTC. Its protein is CSVEAQGTGVGYGYTF. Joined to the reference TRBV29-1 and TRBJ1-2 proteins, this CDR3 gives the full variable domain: SAVISQKPSRDICQRGTSLTIQCQVDSQVTMMFWYRQQPGQSLTLIATANQGSEATYESGFVIDKFPISRPNLTFSTLTVSNMSPEDSSIYLCSVEAQGTGVGYGYTFGSGTRLTVV.